This entry concerns a single T cell receptor beta chain. Its antigen is undetermined. This entry is derived from a study of memory CD4+ T cells and cytomegalovirus serostatus. General study findings and limits: Suggested: most of the CMV-linked TCR signature lies in CD4+ memory cells.

The CDR3 covers 14 residues. Germline CDR1 is KGHSH and CDR2 is LQKENI. The germline V and J ends were trimmed by 0 bases and 5 bases, with 10 bases remaining between them. Single viable CD3+CD4+CD8-CD45RO+ cells were sorted as the memory CD4+ T cells. CMV serostatus came from serum IgG against pp150, pp28, p38, p52. Clones were read by immunoSEQ multiplex PCR, and TCRdb kept only the in-frame ones, dropping some. The data hold tens of thousands of clones, with around 80% observed a single time. The sequenced material came from memory CD4+ T cells from blood. The chain couples TRBV18 to TRBJ1-1; D unclear. The sequence derives from an adult in good health and CMV-seronegative. CDR3 nucleotides: TGTGCCAGCTCACCACCCGGGGTAAGAACTGAAGCTTTCTTT. It translates to CASSPPGVRTEAFF.